These 8 T cell receptor beta chains were sequenced from one sample in a study of CD8 T cells in ankylosing spondylitis. TCRdb analysed the 5' RACE reads with MiXCR anew, one entry per CDR3 protein. The data contain 130,000 or so distinct CDR3 sequences, roughly 7.3% of them seen just once; the ten biggest clones take up more than 10%. Sample: blood, either unsorted or a sorted T cell fraction (not recorded which). The receptors derive from a male donor with ankylosing spondylitis or in good health (not recorded which).

This clonotype was counted at least ten times. The chain is built from TRBV7-3 and TRBJ1-1; D remains ambiguous. V was clipped by 2 bases and J by 11 bases, with 15 bases between them. CDR3 size: 13 residues. Germline assignment: CDR1 SGHTA and CDR2 FQGTGA. The CDR3 nucleotides are TGTGCCAGCAGCTTAGGCCCTGACAAGAAGGCTTTCTTT. Translating it yields CASSLGPDKKAFF.

Ten or more counts support this clonotype. CDR3 region: CSGLRDRRNSPLHF. The CDR3 DNA is TGCAGTGGCCTCCGGGACAGGCGCAATTCACCCCTCCACTTT. The gene calls are TRBV20-1 and TRBJ1-6, with 8 bases matching TRBD1. Trimming removed 7 bases from V and 7 bases from J; junction bases left unmatched: 9. This CDR3 has 14 residues. CDR1 is DFQATT, CDR2 SNEGSKA, per germline (reference sequence).

At least ten counts were recorded for this clonotype. The CDR3 loop reads CASSLRAGGLWNEQFF. Here the CDR3 DNA reads TGCGCCAGCAGCCTCAGGGCGGGGGGGTTATGGAATGAGCAGTTCTTC. V gene TRBV5-1 combines with J gene TRBJ2-1; TRBD2 agrees at 9 bases. V lost 4 bases to trimming and J lost 7 bases; unmatched junction nucleotides: 12. The CDR3 has 16 amino acids. Germline values: CDR1 SGHRS, CDR2 YFSETQ.

This clonotype has a count of ten or more. The rearrangement links TRBV5-1 to TRBJ1-3, with 8 bases matching TRBD1. Germline V gene sequence: CDR1 SGHRS, CDR2 YFSETQ. There are 16 residues in the CDR3. After removal of 5 bases from V and 0 bases from J, the junction contained 7 bases not matched to a gene. CDR3 sequence (DNA): TGCGCCAGCAGGCCGGGACAGGCTGCCTCTGGAAACACCATATATTTT. Translated: CASRPGQAASGNTIYF.

This clonotype has ten or more counts. The V and J genes are TRBV5-6 and TRBJ2-4; 7 bases line up with TRBD1. Germline V CDR1 and CDR2: SGHDT, YYEEEE. The CDR3 extends over 14 amino acids. The J segment lost 7 bases and the V segment lost 3 bases, leaving 7 bases of the junction unmatched. This chain's CDR3 is CASSSGGFGNIQYF. Here the CDR3 DNA reads TGTGCCAGCAGCTCAGGGGGATTTGGGAACATTCAGTACTTC.

This clonotype was seen many times. The V gene is TRBV25-1, the J gene TRBJ1-5, with D tentatively TRBD1 (6 bases). Trimming removed 0 bases at V and 11 bases at J, with 11 bases between. CDR1 and CDR2 (germline): MGHDK, SYGVNS. CDR3 length equals 13 residues. In nucleotides, the CDR3 is TGTGCCAGCAGTGAATACCCGGACAGCACCCAGCATTTT. Protein product: CASSEYPDSTQHF.

This clonotype came up many times. It may be a read error: a sequence one base away is much more abundant. The V and J genes are TRBV7-9 and TRBJ2-3; D is ambiguous. Germline V gene sequence: CDR1 SEHNR, CDR2 FQNEAQ (reference sequence). This CDR3 is built from 11 residues. V was pared by 5 bases and J by 2 bases, with 2 bases between. This CDR3 reads CASSITDTQYF. The CDR3 region has the DNA TGTGCCAGCAGCATCACAGATACGCAGTATTTT.

The table lists this clonotype with many counts. The chain is built from TRBV29-1 and TRBJ1-2; 8 bases are a match to TRBD1. With 1 base clipped from V and 4 bases from J, the junction kept 8 bases outside the gene matches. Germline values: CDR1 SQVTM, CDR2 ANQGSEA. CDR3 length: 15 residues. CDR3 amino acids: CSVEVLFTGGYGYTF. In nucleotides, the CDR3 is TGCAGCGTTGAAGTTCTTTTCACAGGGGGCTATGGCTACACCTTC.